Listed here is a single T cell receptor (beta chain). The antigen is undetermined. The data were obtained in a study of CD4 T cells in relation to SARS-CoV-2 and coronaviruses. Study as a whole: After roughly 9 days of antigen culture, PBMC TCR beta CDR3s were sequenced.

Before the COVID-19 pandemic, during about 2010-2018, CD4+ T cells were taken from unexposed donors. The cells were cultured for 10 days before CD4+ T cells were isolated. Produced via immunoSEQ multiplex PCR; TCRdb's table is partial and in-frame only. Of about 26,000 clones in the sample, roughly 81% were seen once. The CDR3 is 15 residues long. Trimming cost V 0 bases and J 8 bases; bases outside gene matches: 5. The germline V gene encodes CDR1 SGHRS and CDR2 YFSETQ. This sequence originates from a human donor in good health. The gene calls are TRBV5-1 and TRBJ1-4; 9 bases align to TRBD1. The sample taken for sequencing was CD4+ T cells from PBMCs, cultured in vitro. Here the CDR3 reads CASSLADRGGEKLFF. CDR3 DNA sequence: TGCGCCAGCAGCTTGGCGGACAGGGGAGGGGAAAAACTGTTTTTT.